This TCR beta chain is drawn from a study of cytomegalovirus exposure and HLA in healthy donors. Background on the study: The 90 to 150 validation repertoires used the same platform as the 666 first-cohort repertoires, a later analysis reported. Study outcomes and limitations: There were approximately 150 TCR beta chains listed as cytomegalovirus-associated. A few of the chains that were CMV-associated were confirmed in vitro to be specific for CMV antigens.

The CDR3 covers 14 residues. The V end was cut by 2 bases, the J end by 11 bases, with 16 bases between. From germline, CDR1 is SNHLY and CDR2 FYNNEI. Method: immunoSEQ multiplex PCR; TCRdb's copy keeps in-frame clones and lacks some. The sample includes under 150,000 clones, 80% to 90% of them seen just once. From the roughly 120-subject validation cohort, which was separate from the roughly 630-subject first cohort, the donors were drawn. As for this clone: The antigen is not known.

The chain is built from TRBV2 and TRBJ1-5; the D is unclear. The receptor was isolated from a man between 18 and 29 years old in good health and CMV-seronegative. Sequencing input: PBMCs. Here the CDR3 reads CASSENHGSRSQHF. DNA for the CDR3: TGTGCCAGCAGTGAAAATCATGGGAGCCGGTCCCAGCATTTT.